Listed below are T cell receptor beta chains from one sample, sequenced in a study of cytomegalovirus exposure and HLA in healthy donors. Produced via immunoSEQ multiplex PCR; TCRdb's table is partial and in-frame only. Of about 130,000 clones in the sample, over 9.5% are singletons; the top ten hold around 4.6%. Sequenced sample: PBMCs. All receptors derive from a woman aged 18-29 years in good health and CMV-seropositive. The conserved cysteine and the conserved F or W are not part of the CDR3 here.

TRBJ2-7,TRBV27,ASLPTRTSGSEQY
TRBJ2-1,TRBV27,ASSFIGNEQF
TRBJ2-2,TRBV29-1,SVDARGELF
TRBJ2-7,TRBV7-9,ASSSTVYSYEQY
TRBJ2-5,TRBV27,ASSPREGRAQETQY
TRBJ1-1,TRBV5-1,ASSLGGNTEAF
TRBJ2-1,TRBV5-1,ASSLVELSSYNEQF
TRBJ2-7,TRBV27,ASSYPGAYEQY
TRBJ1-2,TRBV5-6,ASSPTGVGRGYT
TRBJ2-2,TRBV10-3,AISESTSGRENTGELF
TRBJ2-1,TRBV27,ASKNGLEQF
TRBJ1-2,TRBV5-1,ASSLNGYGYT
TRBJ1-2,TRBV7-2,ANRVPTEYGYT
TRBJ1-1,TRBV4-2,ASSQEGANTEAF
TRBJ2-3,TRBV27,ASSWTGGNTDTQY
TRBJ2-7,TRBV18,ASSPNRGSYEQY
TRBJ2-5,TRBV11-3,ASSLRGREEETQY
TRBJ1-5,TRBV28,ASSFGRLQSAKARDRQPQH
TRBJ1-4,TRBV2,ASSVQGLNEKLF
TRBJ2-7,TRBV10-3,AISVGISGTYEQY
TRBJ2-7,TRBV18,ASSSGLASEQY
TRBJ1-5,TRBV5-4,ASSRGGENQPQH
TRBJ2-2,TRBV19,ASVGLAGGRNTGELF
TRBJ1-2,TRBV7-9,ASSLDRETVYGYT
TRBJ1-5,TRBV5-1,ASNLETGPGQPQH
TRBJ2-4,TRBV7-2,ASSLASGQAKNIQY
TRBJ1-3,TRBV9,ASSVDDTYGNTIY
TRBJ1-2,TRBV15,ATLMGSYGYT
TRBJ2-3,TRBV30,AWSVRGTQY
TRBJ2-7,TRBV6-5,ASSFLSGRGSYEQY
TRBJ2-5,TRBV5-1,ASSSGAETQY